This TCR beta chain was captured by sequencing in a study of control samples from healthy donors and cancer patients. Looked up from germline, CDR1 is ENHRY and CDR2 is SYGVKD. This CDR3 region has 13 residues. Trimming at V came to 9 bases and at J to 2 bases, leaving 6 bases not matched to a gene. Libraries were prepared by immunoSEQ multiplex PCR; TCRdb keeps only in-frame clonotypes and omits some of them. This table holds about 150,000 clones, 80% to 95% found once. This clonotype was sampled from a woman aged 25 to 39 in good health. The chain uses TRBV10-3 and TRBJ2-5, with 7 bases that match TRBD2. What was sequenced was blood. DNA for the CDR3: TGTGCCATTAAAAGCGGGAAGCAAGAGACCCAGTACTTC. Translated: CAIKSGKQETQYF.